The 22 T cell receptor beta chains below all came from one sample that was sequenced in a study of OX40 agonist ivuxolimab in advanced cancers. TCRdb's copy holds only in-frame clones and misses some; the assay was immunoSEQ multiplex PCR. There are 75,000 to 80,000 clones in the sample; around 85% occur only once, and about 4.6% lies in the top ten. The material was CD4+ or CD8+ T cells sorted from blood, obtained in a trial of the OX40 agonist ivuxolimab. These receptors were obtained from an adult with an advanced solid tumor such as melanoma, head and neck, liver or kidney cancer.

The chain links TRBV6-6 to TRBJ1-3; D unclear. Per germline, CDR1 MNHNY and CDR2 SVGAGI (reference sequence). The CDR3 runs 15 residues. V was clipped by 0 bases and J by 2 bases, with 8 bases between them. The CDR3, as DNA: TGTGCCAGCAGTTACTCGAGGGCTGCTGGAAACACCATATATTTT. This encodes CASSYSRAAGNTIYF.

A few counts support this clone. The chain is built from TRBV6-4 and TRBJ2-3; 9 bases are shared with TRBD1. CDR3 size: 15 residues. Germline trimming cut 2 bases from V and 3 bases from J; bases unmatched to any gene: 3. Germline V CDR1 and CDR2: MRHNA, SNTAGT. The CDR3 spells CASSDGTGSTDTQYF. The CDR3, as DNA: TGTGCCAGCAGTGACGGGACAGGGTCGACAGATACGCAGTATTTT.

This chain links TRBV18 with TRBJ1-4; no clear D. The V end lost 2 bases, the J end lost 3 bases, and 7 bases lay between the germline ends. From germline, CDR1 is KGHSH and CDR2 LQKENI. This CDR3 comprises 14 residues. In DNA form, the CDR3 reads TGTGCCAGCTCACCAGATCTGTCTAATGAAAAACTGTTTTTT. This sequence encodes CASSPDLSNEKLFF.

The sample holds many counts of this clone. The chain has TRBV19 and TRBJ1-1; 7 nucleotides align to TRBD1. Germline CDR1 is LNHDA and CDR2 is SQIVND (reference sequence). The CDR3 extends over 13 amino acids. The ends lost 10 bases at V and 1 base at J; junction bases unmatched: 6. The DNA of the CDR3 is TGTGCCACCGAGGACAGGCAGAACACTGAAGCTTTCTTT. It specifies CATEDRQNTEAFF.

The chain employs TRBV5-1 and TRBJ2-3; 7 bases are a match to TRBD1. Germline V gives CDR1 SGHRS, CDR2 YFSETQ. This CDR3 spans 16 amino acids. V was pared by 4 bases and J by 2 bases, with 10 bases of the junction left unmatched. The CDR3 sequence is CASSPGTAPLTDTQYF. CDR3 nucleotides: TGCGCCAGCAGCCCCGGGACAGCCCCACTCACAGATACGCAGTATTTT.

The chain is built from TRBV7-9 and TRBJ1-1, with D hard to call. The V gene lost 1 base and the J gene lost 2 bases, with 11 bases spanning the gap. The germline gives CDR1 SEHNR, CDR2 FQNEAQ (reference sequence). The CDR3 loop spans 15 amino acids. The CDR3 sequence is CASSLDTGKNTEAFF. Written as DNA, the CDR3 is TGTGCCAGCAGCTTAGACACCGGGAAAAACACTGAAGCTTTCTTT.

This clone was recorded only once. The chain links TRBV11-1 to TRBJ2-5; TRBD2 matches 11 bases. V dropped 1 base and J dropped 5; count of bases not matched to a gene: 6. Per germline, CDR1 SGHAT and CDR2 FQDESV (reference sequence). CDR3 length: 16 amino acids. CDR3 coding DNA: TGTGCCAGCAGCTTAGGTAGCGGGGGGGCCCGGGAGACCCAGTACTTC. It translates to CASSLGSGGARETQYF. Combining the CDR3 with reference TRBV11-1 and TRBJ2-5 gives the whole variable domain EAEVAQSPRYKITEKSQAVAFWCDPISGHATLYWYRQILGQGPELLVQFQDESVVDDSQLPKDRFSAERLKGVDSTLKIQPAELGDSAMYLCASSLGSGGARETQYFGPGTRLLVL.

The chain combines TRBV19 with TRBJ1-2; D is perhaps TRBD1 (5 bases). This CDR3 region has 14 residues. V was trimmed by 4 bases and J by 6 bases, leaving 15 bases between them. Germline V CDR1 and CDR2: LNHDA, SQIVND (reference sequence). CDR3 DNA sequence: TGTGCCAGTAGTACTCCGGGGCAGGGCCATGGCTACACCTTC. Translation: CASSTPGQGHGYTF.

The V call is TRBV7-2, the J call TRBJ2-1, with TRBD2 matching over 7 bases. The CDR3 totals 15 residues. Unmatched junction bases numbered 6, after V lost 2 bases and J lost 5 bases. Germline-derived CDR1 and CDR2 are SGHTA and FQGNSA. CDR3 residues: CASSLFSGGNNEQFF. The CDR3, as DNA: TGTGCCAGCAGCTTATTCTCGGGAGGCAACAATGAGCAGTTCTTC.

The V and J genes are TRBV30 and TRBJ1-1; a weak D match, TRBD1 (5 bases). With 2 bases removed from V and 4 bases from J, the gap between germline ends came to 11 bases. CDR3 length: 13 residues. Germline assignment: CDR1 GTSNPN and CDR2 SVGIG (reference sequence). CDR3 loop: CAWSPQGITEAFF. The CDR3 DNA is TGTGCCTGGAGTCCCCAGGGTATCACTGAAGCTTTCTTT. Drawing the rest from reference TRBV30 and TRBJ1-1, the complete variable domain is SQTIHQWPATLVQPVGSPLSLECTVEGTSNPNLYWYRQAAGRGLQLLFYSVGIGQISSEVPQNLSASRPQDRQFILSSKKLLLSDSGFYLCAWSPQGITEAFFGQGTRLTVV.

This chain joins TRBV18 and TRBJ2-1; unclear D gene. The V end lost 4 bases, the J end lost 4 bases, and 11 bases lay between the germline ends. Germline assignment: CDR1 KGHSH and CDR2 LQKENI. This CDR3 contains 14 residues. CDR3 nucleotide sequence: TGTGCCAGCTCACGAATGGCGGATTACAATGAGCAGTTCTTC. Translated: CASSRMADYNEQFF.

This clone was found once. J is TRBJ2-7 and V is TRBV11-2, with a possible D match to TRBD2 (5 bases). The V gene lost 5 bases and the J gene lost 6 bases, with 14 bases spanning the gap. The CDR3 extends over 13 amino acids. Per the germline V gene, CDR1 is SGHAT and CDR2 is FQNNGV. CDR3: CASSLTTEVEQYF. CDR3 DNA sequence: TGTGCCAGCAGCCTAACTACGGAGGTCGAGCAGTACTTC.

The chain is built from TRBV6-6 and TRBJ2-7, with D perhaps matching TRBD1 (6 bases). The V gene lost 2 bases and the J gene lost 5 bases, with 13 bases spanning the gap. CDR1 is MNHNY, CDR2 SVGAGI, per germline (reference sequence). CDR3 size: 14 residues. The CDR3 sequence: CASSYQGRRDEQYF. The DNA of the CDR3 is TGTGCCAGCAGTTACCAGGGGCGAAGGGACGAGCAGTACTTC.

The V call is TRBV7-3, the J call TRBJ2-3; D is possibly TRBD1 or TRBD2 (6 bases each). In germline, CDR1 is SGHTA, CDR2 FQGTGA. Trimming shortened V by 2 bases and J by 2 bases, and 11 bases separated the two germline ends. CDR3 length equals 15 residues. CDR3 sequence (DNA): TGTGCCAGCAGCTTAGGTCCGGGGGCCACAGATACGCAGTATTTT. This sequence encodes CASSLGPGATDTQYF.

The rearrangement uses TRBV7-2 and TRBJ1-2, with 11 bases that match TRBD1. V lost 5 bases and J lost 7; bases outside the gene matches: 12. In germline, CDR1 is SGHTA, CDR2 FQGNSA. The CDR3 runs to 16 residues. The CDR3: CASSEKGTGGGRGYTF. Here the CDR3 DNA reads TGTGCCAGCAGCGAGAAAGGGACAGGGGGGGGCCGTGGCTACACCTTC.

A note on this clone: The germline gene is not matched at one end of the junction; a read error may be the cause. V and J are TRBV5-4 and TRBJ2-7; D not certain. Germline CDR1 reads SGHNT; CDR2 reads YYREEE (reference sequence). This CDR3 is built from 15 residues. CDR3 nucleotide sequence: TGCGCCAGCAGCCAAGATCCGGCCAGCTCCTACGAGCAGTACTTC. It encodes CASSQDPASSYEQYF. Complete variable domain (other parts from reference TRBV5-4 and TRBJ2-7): ETGVTQSPTHLIKTRGQQVTLRCSSQSGHNTVSWYQQALGQGPQFIFQYYREEENGRGNFPPRFSGLQFPNYSSELNVNALELDDSALYLCASSQDPASSYEQYFGPGTRLTVT.

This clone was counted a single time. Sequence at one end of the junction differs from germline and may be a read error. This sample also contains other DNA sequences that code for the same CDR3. The DNA of the CDR3 is TGTGCCAGTAGCTCCTACCGACAGGCTGGAAACACCATATATTTT. It encodes CASSSYRQAGNTIYF. The rearrangement joins TRBV11-2 to TRBJ1-3; weak D call: TRBD1 (6 bases). Germline V gene data show CDR1 as SGHAT and CDR2 as FQNNGV. This CDR3 is built from 15 residues.

The CDR3 loop reads CASSGGTGGQYTGELFF. The DNA for the CDR3 is TGTGCCAGCAGTGGAGGGACAGGGGGCCAATACACCGGGGAGCTGTTTTTT. The chain has TRBV27 and TRBJ2-2, with 12 bases identical to TRBD1. V dropped 5 bases and J dropped 3; count of bases not matched to a gene: 7. Germline V gene lookup returns CDR1 MNHEY and CDR2 SMNVEV (reference sequence). CDR3 length: 17 residues.

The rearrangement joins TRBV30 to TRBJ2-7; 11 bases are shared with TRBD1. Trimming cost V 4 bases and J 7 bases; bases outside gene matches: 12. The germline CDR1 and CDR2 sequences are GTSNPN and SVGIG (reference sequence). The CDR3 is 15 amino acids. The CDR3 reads CAWKTLGQGAKEQYF. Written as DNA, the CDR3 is TGTGCCTGGAAGACGCTCGGACAGGGGGCTAAGGAGCAGTACTTC.

The DNA of the CDR3 is TGTGCCAGTAGTATTTCGGGACAGTGGGGAAACGAGCAGTACTTC. Encoded protein: CASSISGQWGNEQYF. The chain carries TRBV19 and TRBJ2-7, with TRBD1 matching 7 bases. The length of the CDR3 is 15 residues. In germline, CDR1 is LNHDA, CDR2 SQIVND (reference sequence). V trimming: 3 bases; J trimming: 5 bases; junction bases outside the gene matches: 10.

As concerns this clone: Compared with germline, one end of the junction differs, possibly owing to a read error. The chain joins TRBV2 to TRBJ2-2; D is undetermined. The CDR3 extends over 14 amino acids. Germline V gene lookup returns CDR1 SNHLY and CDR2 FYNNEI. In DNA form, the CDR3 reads TGTGCCAGCAGGGAAGCTGTTAGGACCGGGGAGCTGTTTTTT. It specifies CASREAVRTGELFF.

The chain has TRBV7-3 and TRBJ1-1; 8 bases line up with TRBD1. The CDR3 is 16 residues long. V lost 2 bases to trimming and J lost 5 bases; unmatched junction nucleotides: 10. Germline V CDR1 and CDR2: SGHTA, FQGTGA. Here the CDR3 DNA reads TGTGCCAGCAGCTTATTAGGAGGACAGGGAGATACTGAAGCTTTCTTT. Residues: CASSLLGGQGDTEAFF.